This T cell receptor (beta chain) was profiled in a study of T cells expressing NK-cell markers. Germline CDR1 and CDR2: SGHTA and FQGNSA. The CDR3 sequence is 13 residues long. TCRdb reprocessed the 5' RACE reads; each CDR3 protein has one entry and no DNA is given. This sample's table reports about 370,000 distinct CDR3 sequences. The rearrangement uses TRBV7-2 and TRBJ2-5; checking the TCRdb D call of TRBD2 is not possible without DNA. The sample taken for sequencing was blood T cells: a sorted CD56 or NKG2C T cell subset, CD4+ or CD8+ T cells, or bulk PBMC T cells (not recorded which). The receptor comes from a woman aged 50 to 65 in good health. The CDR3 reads CASSLGLGKTQYF.